This TCR beta chain is drawn from a study of blood T cell repertoires in COVID-19. Overall study: COVID-19 samples, acute and convalescent, were from the United States, Italy and Spain.

Original processing notes: Reference gene primer amplification yielded estimated nucleated cell counts. Here immunoSEQ multiplex PCR was the method, and the copy in TCRdb shows in-frame clones only, minus some. That table furnishes V, J and clone size, whereas the DNA furnished D and trimming. The table has about 270,000 clones, approximately 90% seen once. The specimen sequenced was PBMCs or T cells enriched from blood (not recorded which). The receptor's source is a man in his forties who had been exposed to COVID-19.

The CDR3, as DNA: TGTGCCAGCAGTTTTAGCACGGGAGCCAAAAACATTCAGTACTTC. Residues: CASSFSTGAKNIQYF. The chain joins TRBV28 to TRBJ2-4; D call uncertain. There are 15 residues in the CDR3. The germline V gene encodes CDR1 MDHEN and CDR2 SYDVKM. V was cut by 3 bases and J by 0 bases, with 9 bases left in between.